The 17 T cell receptor beta chains listed next were all sequenced from one sample in a study of blood T cell repertoires in COVID-19. The protocol was immunoSEQ multiplex PCR, while the TCRdb copy is restricted to in-frame clones and leaves out a portion. Of under 350,000 clones in the sample, about 85% were seen once. The sample was peripheral blood. Receptors were obtained from a human donor in a cohort sampled during active COVID-19.

The chain links TRBV7-9 to TRBJ1-2; perhaps TRBD1 as D (6 bases). CDR1 is SEHNR, CDR2 FQNEAQ, per germline (reference sequence). Trimming shortened V by 5 bases and J by 5 bases, and 15 bases separated the two germline ends. The CDR3 loop spans 14 amino acids. As DNA, the CDR3 is TGTGCCAGCAGCCCGGGCGGGGGGCGTTATGGCTACACCTTC. It yields the protein CASSPGGGRYGYTF. The full variable domain, completed using reference TRBV7-9 and TRBJ1-2, is DTGVSQNPRHKITKRGQNVTFRCDPISEHNRLYWYRQTLGQGPEFLTYFQNEAQLEKSRLLSDRFSAERPKGSFSTLEIQRTEQGDSAMYLCASSPGGGRYGYTFGSGTRLTVV.

This clone was seen only a few times. V and J are TRBV19 and TRBJ2-7; 7 bases are a match to TRBD2. The V segment lost 11 bases and the J segment 2 bases; nucleotides outside the gene matches: 9. This CDR3 region has 13 residues. Germline assignment: CDR1 LNHDA and CDR2 SQIVND (reference sequence). CDR3 DNA: TGTGCCTCTAAGGCTAGCGGAACCTACGAGCAGTACTTC. Translating gives CASKASGTYEQYF.

The chain carries TRBV7-2 and TRBJ2-3; 9 nucleotides align to TRBD1. The ends lost 5 bases at V and 5 bases at J; junction bases unmatched: 8. Germline CDR1 reads SGHTA; CDR2 reads FQGNSA. The CDR3 length is 15 residues. CDR3 sequence reads: CASSNPGTGRDTQYF. The CDR3 DNA is TGTGCCAGCAGCAATCCCGGGACAGGGAGAGATACGCAGTATTTT.

The V and J genes are TRBV7-2 and TRBJ2-5; 11 bases line up with TRBD2. This CDR3 comprises 16 residues. Germline V lookup: CDR1 SGHTA, CDR2 FQGNSA. The trim removed 5 bases at V and 4 bases at J, leaving 9 bases unmatched. This CDR3 is CASSIPYLAGGETQYF. The CDR3 nucleotides are TGTGCCAGCAGCATTCCCTACCTAGCGGGAGGAGAGACCCAGTACTTC.

In this sample, this clone turned up once. The chain joins TRBV29-1 to TRBJ2-3, with 7 bases aligning to TRBD1. V lost 1 base, J lost 3 bases, and 4 bases stayed unmatched. Germline loops: CDR1 SQVTM, CDR2 ANQGSEA. This CDR3 region has 14 residues. CDR3 in amino acids: CSVEGQGGTDTQYF. The CDR3 bases are TGCAGCGTTGAAGGACAGGGTGGTACAGATACGCAGTATTTT.

The V gene is TRBV3-1 (or the pseudogene TRBV3-2), the J gene TRBJ2-2, with 7 positions matching TRBD1. V trimming: 8 bases; J trimming: 7 bases; junction bases outside the gene matches: 16. CDR1 and CDR2 from the germline V gene are LGHDT and YNNKEL (reference sequence). The CDR3 runs to 16 residues. For the CDR3, the DNA is TGTGCCAGCCTCCAGGGCGTTGGACAGGCGGGCGGGGAGCTGTTTTTT. As protein: CASLQGVGQAGGELFF.

V usage is TRBV7-9 and J usage is TRBJ2-1; D uncertain. The V end lost 5 bases, the J end lost 10 bases, and 9 bases lay between the germline ends. The CDR3 is 11 amino acids. CDR1 and CDR2 from the germline V gene are SEHNR and FQNEAQ (reference sequence). The CDR3 loop reads CASSLQTEQFF. The CDR3 DNA follows: TGTGCCAGCAGCCTACAGACCGAGCAGTTCTTC.

The chain employs TRBV2 and TRBJ1-2; possible D gene TRBD1, 5 bases. V lost 6 bases and J lost 1, with 15 bases in between. This CDR3 spans 15 amino acids. Germline assignment: CDR1 SNHLY and CDR2 FYNNEI. The CDR3 here is CASSLPGGLNYGYTF. The CDR3 nucleotides are TGTGCCAGCAGCCTCCCGGGGGGTCTTAACTATGGCTACACCTTC.

V gene TRBV3-1 (or the pseudogene TRBV3-2) combines with J gene TRBJ2-1; 9 bases line up with TRBD2. Trimming took 4 bases from V and 6 from J; bases not matched to a gene: 10. This CDR3 contains 16 residues. Germline V gives CDR1 LGHDT, CDR2 YNNKEL (reference sequence). The CDR3 is CASSPSPAGGPNEQFF. For the CDR3, the DNA is TGTGCCAGCAGCCCGAGTCCGGCGGGAGGGCCCAATGAGCAGTTCTTC.

This sequence joins TRBV25-1 and TRBJ2-7, with 15 positions matching TRBD2. J gave up 6 bases and V 3 bases, and 3 bases lay outside the gene matches. Germline assignment: CDR1 MGHDK and CDR2 SYGVNS. The CDR3 is 15 residues long. The CDR3 loop is CASSDRTSGRAEQYF. For the CDR3, the DNA is TGTGCCAGCAGTGATCGGACTAGCGGGAGGGCCGAGCAGTACTTC.

This sequence joins TRBV9 and TRBJ2-1; D may be TRBD2 (7 bases). Germline CDR1 is SGDLS and CDR2 is YYNGEE. Deletions cut 6 bases from V and 7 bases from J, with 26 bases between. CDR3 length: 17 amino acids. The CDR3, as DNA: TGTGCCAGCACCCCGAGGGGGGGGGCATCGGGTAGAAATGAGCAGTTCTTC. Its protein product is CASTPRGGASGRNEQFF.

This chain connects TRBV9 to TRBJ1-4; D is unclear. Trimming removed 1 base at V and 0 bases at J, with 10 bases between. Germline CDR1 is SGDLS and CDR2 is YYNGEE. This CDR3 is built from 16 residues. The CDR3 protein is CASSVSYSPTNEKLFF. DNA of the CDR3: TGTGCCAGCAGCGTATCCTACTCTCCAACTAATGAAAAACTGTTTTTT.

This chain's CDR3 is CASSSRTDGVDPQHF. CDR3 in DNA: TGTGCCAGCAGCAGCAGGACTGATGGGGTCGATCCCCAGCATTTT. The chain couples TRBV7-9 to TRBJ1-5, with D unclear. Germline-derived CDR1 and CDR2 are SEHNR and FQNEAQ (reference sequence). The CDR3 length is 15 residues. V was clipped by 5 bases and J by 10 bases, with 21 bases between them.

The table lists this clone with a few counts. The chain carries TRBV3-1 (or the pseudogene TRBV3-2) and TRBJ1-5; the D is unclear. The V gene lost 2 bases and the J gene lost 11 bases, with 7 bases spanning the gap. Per the germline V gene, CDR1 is LGHDT and CDR2 is YNNKEL (reference sequence). The CDR3 totals 11 residues. CDR3 residues: CASSQRSSQHF. CDR3 nucleotide sequence: TGTGCCAGCAGCCAACGTTCGTCCCAGCATTTT.

This rearrangement joins TRBV10-3 to TRBJ1-5; TRBD1 agrees at 10 bases. This CDR3 has 12 amino acids. Germline CDR1 reads ENHRY; CDR2 reads SYGVKD. With 9 bases clipped from V and 5 bases from J, the junction kept 1 base outside the gene matches. CDR3 nucleotides: TGTGCCATAGGACAGGGGGATCAGCCCCAGCATTTT. Encoded protein: CAIGQGDQPQHF.

This clone was detected a few times. The chain links TRBV19 to TRBJ1-5; maybe TRBD1 (5 bases). The CDR3 has 14 amino acids. Germline assignment: CDR1 LNHDA and CDR2 SQIVND (reference sequence). The V and J ends lost 5 bases and 7 bases respectively, with 15 bases between them. In nucleotides, the CDR3 is TGTGCCAGTAGTGTTCAGGGAGGGAGGCAGCCCCAGCATTTT. Its translation: CASSVQGGRQPQHF. Looking up the rest from reference TRBV19 and TRBJ1-5 gives the full variable domain: DGGITQSPKYLFRKEGQNVTLSCEQNLNHDAMYWYRQDPGQGLRLIYYSQIVNDFQKGDIAEGYSVSREKKESFPLTVTSAQKNPTAFYLCASSVQGGRQPQHFGDGTRLSIL.

CDR3 loop: CASSRAQNLGNTIYF. DNA for the CDR3: TGTGCCAGCAGCCGAGCACAGAATCTAGGAAACACCATATATTTT. The V call is TRBV3-1 (or the pseudogene TRBV3-2), the J call TRBJ1-3; D is ambiguous. V was cut by 4 bases and J by 4 bases, with 14 bases left in between. CDR1 is LGHDT, CDR2 YNNKEL, per germline (reference sequence). This CDR3 comprises 15 residues.